This T cell receptor (beta chain) was sequenced for a study of OX40 agonist ivuxolimab in advanced cancers. Study summary: The patients received ivuxolimab by intravenous route every 2 weeks at 0.01 to 10 mg/kg. Partial responses were achieved by three patients: one hepatocellular carcinoma, two cutaneous melanoma.

Germline V gives CDR1 ENHRY, CDR2 SYGVKD. J lost 1 base, V lost 9 bases, and 17 bases had no gene match. The CDR3 spans 17 residues. This clone was observed a few times. The method was immunoSEQ multiplex PCR; TCRdb's version includes in-frame clones alone and lacks a portion of them. Of around 60,000 clones listed, 84% were seen once; the top ten hold 2.4%. This TCR was sampled from an adult with an advanced solid tumor such as melanoma, head and neck, liver or kidney cancer. This chain links TRBV10-3 with TRBJ1-1; the match to TRBD1 covers 7 bases. Material: CD4+ or CD8+ T cells sorted from blood, obtained in a trial of the OX40 agonist ivuxolimab. This CDR3 reads CAIAPGTADQSNTEAFF. CDR3 nucleotides: TGTGCCATAGCCCCCGGGACAGCCGACCAGTCGAACACTGAAGCTTTCTTT.